A single sample gave rise to the 3 T cell receptor beta chains below, sequenced in a study of shared clonotypes between healthy human individuals. Assay used: immunoSEQ multiplex PCR; TCRdb lists only in-frame clones, some missing. The repertoire holds about 320,000 clones, with around nine tenths as singletons. Sequencing input: memory CD8+ T cells sorted from blood. Subset defined: CD45RO+ cells pooled with CCR7-negative TemRA cells. Receptors were obtained from a man between 18 and 29 years old in good health.

This clone occurred once. CDR3 DNA sequence: TGCGCCAGCAGCTTGGGAGGCCCTGACAGGGACGGGAGCAATCAGCCCCAGCATTTT. It translates to CASSLGGPDRDGSNQPQHF. The rearrangement uses TRBV5-1 and TRBJ1-5, with 7 bases matching TRBD1. This CDR3 spans 19 amino acids. CDR1 and CDR2 from the germline V gene are SGHRS and YFSETQ. The ends lost 0 bases at V and 1 base at J; junction bases unmatched: 13.

The rearrangement links TRBV27 to TRBJ2-2, with D hard to call. This CDR3 is built from 13 residues. V was shortened by 2 bases and J by 0 bases, with 1 base between the two germline ends. CDR1 is MNHEY and CDR2 is SMNVEV in the germline V gene (reference sequence). The DNA for the CDR3 is TGTGCCAGCAGTTTAACGAACACCGGGGAGCTGTTTTTT. Translating gives CASSLTNTGELFF.

The chain joins TRBV4-3 to TRBJ2-7, with D uncertain. Trimming left V 0 bases short and J 2 bases short, with 20 bases between. The CDR3 loop spans 18 amino acids. CDR1 is LGHNA, CDR2 YSLEER, per germline. The CDR3 DNA reads TGCGCCAGCAGCCAAGATACGTCTTCCTACGCATTAACCTACGAGCAGTACTTC. Residues: CASSQDTSSYALTYEQYF.